Given below is one T cell receptor (beta chain) in context. This entry is derived from a study of blood T cell repertoires in COVID-19. Germline CDR1 is LGHNA and CDR2 is YNFKEQ. The V and J ends lost 5 bases and 5 bases, in that order; junction bases with no gene match: 3. This CDR3 region has 15 residues. Sequencing was performed with immunoSEQ multiplex PCR; in TCRdb, only in-frame clones are kept and a portion is missing. This table has 200,000 to 250,000 clones, approximately 78% appearing once. The clonotype was recovered from a woman in her thirties or forties with acute or convalescent COVID-19. The material sequenced was peripheral blood. V gene TRBV4-2 combines with J gene TRBJ1-6, with 10 bases that match TRBD1. CDR3 sequence (DNA): TGTGCCAGCAGCTTCGGGACAGGGGATAATTCACCCCTCCACTTT. Its protein product is CASSFGTGDNSPLHF.